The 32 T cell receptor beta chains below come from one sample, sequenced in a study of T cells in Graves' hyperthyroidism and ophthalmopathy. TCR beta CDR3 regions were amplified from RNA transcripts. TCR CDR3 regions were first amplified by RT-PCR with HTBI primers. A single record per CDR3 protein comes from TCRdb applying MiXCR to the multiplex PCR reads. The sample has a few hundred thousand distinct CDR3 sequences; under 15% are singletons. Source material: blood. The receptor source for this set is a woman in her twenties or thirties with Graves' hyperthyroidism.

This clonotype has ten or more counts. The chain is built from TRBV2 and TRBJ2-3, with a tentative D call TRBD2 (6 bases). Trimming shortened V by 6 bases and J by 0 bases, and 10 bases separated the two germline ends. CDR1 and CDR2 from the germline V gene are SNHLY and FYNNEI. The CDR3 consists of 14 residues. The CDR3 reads CASRAGLSTDTQYF. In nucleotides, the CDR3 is TGTGCCAGCAGGGCGGGATTAAGCACAGATACGCAGTATTTT.

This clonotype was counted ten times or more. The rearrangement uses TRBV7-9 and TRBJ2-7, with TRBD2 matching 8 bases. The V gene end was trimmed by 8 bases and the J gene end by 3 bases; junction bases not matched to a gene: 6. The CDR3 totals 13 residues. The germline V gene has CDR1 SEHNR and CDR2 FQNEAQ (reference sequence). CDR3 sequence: CASRGGSNYEQYF. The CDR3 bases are TGTGCCAGCCGGGGGGGGAGTAACTACGAGCAGTACTTC.

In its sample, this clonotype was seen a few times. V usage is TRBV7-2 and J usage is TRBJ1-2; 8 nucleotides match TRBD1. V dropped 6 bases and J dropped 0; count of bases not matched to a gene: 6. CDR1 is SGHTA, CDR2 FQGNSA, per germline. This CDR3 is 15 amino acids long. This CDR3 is CASRPGQVPNYGYTF. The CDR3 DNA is TGTGCCAGCAGGCCGGGACAGGTACCTAACTATGGCTACACCTTC.

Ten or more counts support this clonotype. The DNA of the CDR3 is TGTGCCAGCAGCTTAGGTTGGGACGGCGAGCAGTACTTC. This gives the protein CASSLGWDGEQYF. The genes are TRBV11-3 and TRBJ2-7, with D tentatively TRBD1 or TRBD2 (5 bases each). Germline V gives CDR1 SGHNT, CDR2 YENEEA. The CDR3 length is 13 residues. V was shortened by 1 base and J by 6 bases, with 10 bases between the two germline ends.

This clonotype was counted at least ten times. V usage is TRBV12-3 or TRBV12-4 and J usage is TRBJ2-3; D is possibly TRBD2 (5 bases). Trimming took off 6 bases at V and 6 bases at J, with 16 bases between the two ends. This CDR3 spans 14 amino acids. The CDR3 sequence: CASSSFGGEDTQYF. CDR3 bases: TGTGCCAGCAGCTCCTTCGGAGGTGAGGATACGCAGTATTTT.

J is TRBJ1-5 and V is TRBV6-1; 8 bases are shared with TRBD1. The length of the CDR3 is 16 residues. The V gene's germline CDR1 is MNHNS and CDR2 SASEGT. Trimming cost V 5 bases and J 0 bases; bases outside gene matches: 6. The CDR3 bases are TGTGCCAGCAGTCGAGGACAGGGACATAGCAATCAGCCCCAGCATTTT. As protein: CASSRGQGHSNQPQHF.

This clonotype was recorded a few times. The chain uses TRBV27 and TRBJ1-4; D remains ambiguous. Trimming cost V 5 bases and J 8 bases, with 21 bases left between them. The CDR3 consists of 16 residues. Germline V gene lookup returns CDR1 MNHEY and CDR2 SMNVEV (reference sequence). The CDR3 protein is CASSPNPAPVGEKLFF. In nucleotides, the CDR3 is TGTGCCAGCAGTCCAAACCCTGCCCCGGTGGGAGAAAAACTGTTTTTT.

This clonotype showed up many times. In nucleotides, the CDR3 is TGTGCCAGCAGTTACTCGACAGGGCGGAGCGTGCAGTACTTC. This sequence encodes CASSYSTGRSVQYF. The chain joins TRBV6-6 to TRBJ2-7; 7 bases are a match to TRBD1. The CDR3 consists of 14 residues. The V gene's germline CDR1 is MNHNY and CDR2 SVGAGI (reference sequence). Losses at the gene ends were 0 bases for V and 9 bases for J; bases not matched to a gene: 8.

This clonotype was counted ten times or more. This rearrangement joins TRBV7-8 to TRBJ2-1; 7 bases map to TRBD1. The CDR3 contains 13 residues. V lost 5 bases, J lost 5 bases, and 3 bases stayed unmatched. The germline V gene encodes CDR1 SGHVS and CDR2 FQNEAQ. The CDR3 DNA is TGTGCCAGCAGCCGGGACAGAAACAATGAGCAGTTCTTC. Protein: CASSRDRNNEQFF.

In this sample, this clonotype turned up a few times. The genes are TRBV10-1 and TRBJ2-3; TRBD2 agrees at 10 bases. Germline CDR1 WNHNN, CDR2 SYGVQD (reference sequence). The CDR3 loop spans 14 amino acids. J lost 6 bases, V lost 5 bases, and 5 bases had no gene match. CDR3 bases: TGCGCCAGCAGTTTACTAGCGGGGTCCGATACGCAGTATTTT. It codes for CASSLLAGSDTQYF.

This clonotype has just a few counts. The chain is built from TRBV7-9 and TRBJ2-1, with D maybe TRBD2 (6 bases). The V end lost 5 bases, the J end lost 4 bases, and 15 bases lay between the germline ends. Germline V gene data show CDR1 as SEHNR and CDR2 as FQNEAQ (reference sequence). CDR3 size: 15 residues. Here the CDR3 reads CASSLGLGIYNEQFF. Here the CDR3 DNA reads TGTGCCAGCAGCCTGGGACTGGGGATATACAATGAGCAGTTCTTC.

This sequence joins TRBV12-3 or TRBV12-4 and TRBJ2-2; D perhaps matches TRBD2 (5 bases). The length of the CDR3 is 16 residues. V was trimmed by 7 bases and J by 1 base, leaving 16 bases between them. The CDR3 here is CASTPRPGVNTGELFF. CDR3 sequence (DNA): TGTGCCAGCACCCCACGTCCCGGGGTGAACACCGGGGAGCTGTTTTTT.

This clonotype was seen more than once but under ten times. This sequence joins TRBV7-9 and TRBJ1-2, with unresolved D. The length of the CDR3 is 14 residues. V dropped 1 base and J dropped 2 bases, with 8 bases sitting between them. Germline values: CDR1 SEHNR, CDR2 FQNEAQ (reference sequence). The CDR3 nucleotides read TGTGCCAGCAGCTTAGTTTCGGAAAACTATGGCTACACCTTC. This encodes CASSLVSENYGYTF.

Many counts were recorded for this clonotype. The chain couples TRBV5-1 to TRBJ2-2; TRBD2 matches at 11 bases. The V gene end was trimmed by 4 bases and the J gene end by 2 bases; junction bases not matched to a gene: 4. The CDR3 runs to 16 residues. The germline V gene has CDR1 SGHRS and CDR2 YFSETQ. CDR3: CASSHTSGRNTGELFF. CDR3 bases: TGCGCCAGCAGCCACACTAGCGGGAGAAACACCGGGGAGCTGTTTTTT.

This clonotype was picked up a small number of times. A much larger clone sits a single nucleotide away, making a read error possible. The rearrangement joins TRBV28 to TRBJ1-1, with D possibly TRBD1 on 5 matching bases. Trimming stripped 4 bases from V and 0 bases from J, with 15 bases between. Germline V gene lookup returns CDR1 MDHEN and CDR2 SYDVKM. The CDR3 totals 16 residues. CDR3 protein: CASSSSGAVMNTEAFF. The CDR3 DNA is TGTGCCAGCAGTTCCTCCGGGGCAGTAATGAACACTGAAGCTTTCTTT.

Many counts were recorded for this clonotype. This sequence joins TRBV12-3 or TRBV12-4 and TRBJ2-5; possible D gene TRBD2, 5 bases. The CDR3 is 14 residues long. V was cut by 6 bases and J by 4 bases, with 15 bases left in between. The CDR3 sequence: CASSPGVARETQYF. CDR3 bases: TGTGCCAGCAGCCCTGGGGTAGCGCGAGAGACCCAGTACTTC.

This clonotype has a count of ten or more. The CDR3 is CAWSYQGARGNQPQHF. The CDR3 bases are TGTGCCTGGAGTTATCAGGGGGCGCGCGGCAATCAGCCCCAGCATTTT. The chain uses TRBV30 and TRBJ1-5, with TRBD1 identical over 8 bases. The germline V gene has CDR1 GTSNPN and CDR2 SVGIG (reference sequence). This CDR3 spans 16 amino acids. The V and J ends lost 2 bases and 2 bases, in that order; junction bases with no gene match: 8.

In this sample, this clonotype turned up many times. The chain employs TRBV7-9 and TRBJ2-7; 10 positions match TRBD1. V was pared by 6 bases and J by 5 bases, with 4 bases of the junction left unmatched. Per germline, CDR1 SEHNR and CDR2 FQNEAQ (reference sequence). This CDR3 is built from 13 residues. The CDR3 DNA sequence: TGTGCCAGCAGATCCGGGACAGGGGACGAGCAGTACTTC. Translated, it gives CASRSGTGDEQYF.

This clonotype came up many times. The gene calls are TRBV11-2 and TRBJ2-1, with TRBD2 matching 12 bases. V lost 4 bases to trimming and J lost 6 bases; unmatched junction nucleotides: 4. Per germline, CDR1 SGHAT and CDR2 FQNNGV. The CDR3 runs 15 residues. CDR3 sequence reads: CASSSSGRAGNEQFF. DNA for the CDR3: TGTGCCAGCAGCTCTAGCGGGAGGGCGGGCAATGAGCAGTTCTTC.

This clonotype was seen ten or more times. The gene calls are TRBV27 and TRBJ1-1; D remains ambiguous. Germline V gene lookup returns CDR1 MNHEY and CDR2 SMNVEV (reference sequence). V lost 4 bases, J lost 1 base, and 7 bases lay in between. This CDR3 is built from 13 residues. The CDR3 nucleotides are TGTGCCAGCAGTTCTTATGGGAACACTGAAGCTTTCTTT. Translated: CASSSYGNTEAFF.

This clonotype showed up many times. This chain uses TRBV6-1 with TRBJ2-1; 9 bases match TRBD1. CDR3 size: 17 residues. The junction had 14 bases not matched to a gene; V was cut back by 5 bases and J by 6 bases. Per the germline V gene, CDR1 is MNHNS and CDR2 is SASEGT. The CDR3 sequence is CASSQYRGRLKINEQFF. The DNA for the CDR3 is TGTGCCAGCAGTCAGTACAGGGGGCGTCTCAAAATCAATGAGCAGTTCTTC.

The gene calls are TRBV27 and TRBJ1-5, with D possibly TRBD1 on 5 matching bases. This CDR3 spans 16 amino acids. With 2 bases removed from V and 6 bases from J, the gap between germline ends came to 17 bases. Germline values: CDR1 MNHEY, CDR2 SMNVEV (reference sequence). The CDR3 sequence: CASSLNGGTVGQPQHF. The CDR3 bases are TGTGCCAGCAGTTTAAATGGGGGAACGGTCGGTCAGCCCCAGCATTTT.

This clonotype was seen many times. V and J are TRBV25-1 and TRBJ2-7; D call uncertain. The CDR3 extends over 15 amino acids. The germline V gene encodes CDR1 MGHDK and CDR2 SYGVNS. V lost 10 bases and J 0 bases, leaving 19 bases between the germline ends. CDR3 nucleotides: TGTGCCACCAAGGGATTCCAGGATCACTCCTACGAGCAGTACTTC. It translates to CATKGFQDHSYEQYF.

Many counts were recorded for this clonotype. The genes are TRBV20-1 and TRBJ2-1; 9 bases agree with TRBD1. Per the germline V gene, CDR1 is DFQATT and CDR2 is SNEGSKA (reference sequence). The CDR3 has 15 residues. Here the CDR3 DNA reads TGCACCGTAACAGGGGGCGCGGATTCCTACAATGAGCAGTTCTTC. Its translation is CTVTGGADSYNEQFF.

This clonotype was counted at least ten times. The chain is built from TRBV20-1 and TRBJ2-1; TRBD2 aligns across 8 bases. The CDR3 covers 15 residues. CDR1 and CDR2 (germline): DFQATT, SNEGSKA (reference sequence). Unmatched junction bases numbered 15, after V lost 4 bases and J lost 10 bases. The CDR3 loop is CSAIRSSGVLREQFF. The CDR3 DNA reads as TGCAGTGCTATTCGGAGTAGCGGGGTCCTTCGGGAGCAGTTCTTC.

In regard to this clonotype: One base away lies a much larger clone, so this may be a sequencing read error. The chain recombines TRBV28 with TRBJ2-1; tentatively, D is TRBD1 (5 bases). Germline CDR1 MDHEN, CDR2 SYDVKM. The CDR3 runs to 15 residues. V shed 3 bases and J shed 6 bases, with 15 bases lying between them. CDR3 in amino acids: CASSLTDGVTNEQFF. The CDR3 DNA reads TGTGCCAGCAGTTTGACAGATGGGGTCACCAATGAGCAGTTCTTC.

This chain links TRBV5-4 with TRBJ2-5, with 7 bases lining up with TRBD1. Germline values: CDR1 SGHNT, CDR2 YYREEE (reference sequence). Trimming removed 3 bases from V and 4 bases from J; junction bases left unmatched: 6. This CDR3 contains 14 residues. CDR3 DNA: TGTGCCAGCAGCTCGGTAGGGGGCTCAGAGACCCAGTACTTC. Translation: CASSSVGGSETQYF.

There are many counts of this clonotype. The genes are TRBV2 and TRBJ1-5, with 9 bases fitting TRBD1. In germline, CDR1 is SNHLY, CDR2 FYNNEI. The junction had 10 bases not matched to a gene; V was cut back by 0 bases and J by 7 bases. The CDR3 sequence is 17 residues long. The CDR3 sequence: CASSEAVSQGAWQPQHF. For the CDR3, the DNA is TGTGCCAGCAGTGAAGCGGTGTCACAGGGGGCTTGGCAGCCCCAGCATTTT.

The CDR3, as DNA: TGTGCCAGCAGGGCCGGGACAGGGGGCTACGAGCAGTACTTC. Residues: CASRAGTGGYEQYF. The chain uses TRBV7-9 and TRBJ2-7, with 11 positions matching TRBD1. Germline CDR1 and CDR2: SEHNR and FQNEAQ (reference sequence). The CDR3 contains 14 residues. J gave up 3 bases and V 6 bases, and 4 bases lay outside the gene matches.

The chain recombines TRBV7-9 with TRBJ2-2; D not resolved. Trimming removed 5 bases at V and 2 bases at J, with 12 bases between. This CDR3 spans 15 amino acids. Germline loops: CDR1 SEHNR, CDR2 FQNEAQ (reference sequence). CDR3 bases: TGTGCCAGCAGCCTTGCGTCCCTAAACACCGGGGAGCTGTTTTTT. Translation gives CASSLASLNTGELFF. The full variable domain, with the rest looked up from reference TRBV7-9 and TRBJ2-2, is DTGVSQNPRHKITKRGQNVTFRCDPISEHNRLYWYRQTLGQGPEFLTYFQNEAQLEKSRLLSDRFSAERPKGSFSTLEIQRTEQGDSAMYLCASSLASLNTGELFFGEGSRLTVL.

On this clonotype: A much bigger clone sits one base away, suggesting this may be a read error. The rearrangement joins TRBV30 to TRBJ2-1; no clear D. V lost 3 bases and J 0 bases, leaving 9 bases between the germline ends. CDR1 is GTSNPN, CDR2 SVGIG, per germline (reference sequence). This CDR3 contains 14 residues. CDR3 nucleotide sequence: TGTGCCTGGAGCGGGTCGAGCTCCTACAATGAGCAGTTCTTC. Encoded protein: CAWSGSSSYNEQFF.

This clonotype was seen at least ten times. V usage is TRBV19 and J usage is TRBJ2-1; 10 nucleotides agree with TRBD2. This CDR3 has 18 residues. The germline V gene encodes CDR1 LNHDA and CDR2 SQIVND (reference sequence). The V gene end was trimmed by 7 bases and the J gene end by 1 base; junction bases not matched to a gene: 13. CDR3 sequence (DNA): TGTGCCAGTACCACCAGGGTAGCGGGAGGAACATCCTACAATGAGCAGTTCTTC. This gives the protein CASTTRVAGGTSYNEQFF.